This T cell receptor beta chain was sequenced in a study of tumor-infiltrating lymphocytes in localized non-small cell lung cancer. The study, taken as a whole, reports: Different pieces of the same tissue were used for each assay.

The method was immunoSEQ multiplex PCR; TCRdb's version includes in-frame clones alone and lacks a portion of them. The top ten clones hold 5% to 6% of a sample with roughly 24,000 clones, approximately 64% of them seen once. The CDR3 loop spans 13 amino acids. In germline, CDR1 is SNHLY, CDR2 FYNNEI. With V trimmed by 6 bases and J by 8 bases, 7 bases remained unmatched. Turning to this clone: The antigen is undetermined.

V usage is TRBV2 and J usage is TRBJ1-2; 9 bases agree with TRBD1. Input material: lung tumor tissue. The TCR sequence derives from a human donor with non-small cell lung cancer. DNA for the CDR3: TGTGCCAGCAGCGAGGACAGGGGAGACGGCTACACCTTC. Its protein product is CASSEDRGDGYTF.